This T cell receptor beta chain is drawn from a study of regulatory T cells in long-lasting Graves disease. Germline values: CDR1 SNHLY, CDR2 FYNNEI. The CDR3 consists of 14 residues. Trimming pared 4 bases from V and 0 bases from J, leaving 10 bases between. There are many counts of this clonotype. The sample's time point: persistent/refractory GD, antithyroid drugs over 5 years with positive TRAb. Extracted PBMC RNA gave rise to the TCR library. Building of the TCR beta libraries involved iRepertoire HTBI primers and Arm-PCR of CDR3 regions. MiXCR, run by TCRdb on the multiplex PCR reads, gives a single entry per CDR3 protein. The repertoire holds fewer than 450,000 distinct CDR3 sequences, with less than 25% as singletons.

This receptor was obtained from a female donor with Graves disease. Sequences were derived from peripheral blood mononuclear cells (PBMCs), sampled when the disease was refractory, from a patient treated with antithyroid drugs. This rearrangement joins TRBV2 to TRBJ2-7; D perhaps matches TRBD1 (6 bases). The DNA of the CDR3 is TGTGCCAGCAGTGTGGGACAAACCTCCTACGAGCAGTACTTC. Translated, it gives CASSVGQTSYEQYF.